This record looks at one T cell receptor (beta chain) sequence and its context. Data came from immunoSEQ multiplex PCR; TCRdb stores just in-frame clones and leaves some out. The repertoire holds 200,000 to 250,000 clones, with 65% to 85% as singletons. Trimming pared 2 bases from V and 8 bases from J, leaving 16 bases between. Germline V gene data show CDR1 as MDHEN and CDR2 as SYDVKM. The CDR3 has 15 amino acids. This specimen belongs to a study of blood T cell repertoires in COVID-19. Whole-study context: Some COVID-19 samples were acute and others convalescent; all came from the United States, Italy and Spain. Sources were T cells, B-cell-depleted T cells, or PBMCs; the material itself was cDNA or gDNA.

This chain connects TRBV28 to TRBJ2-1, with D possibly matching TRBD2 (5 bases). This clonotype was sampled from a woman aged 25 to 45 with COVID-19, enrolled during active disease. The specimen was peripheral blood. The CDR3, as DNA: TGTGCCAGCAGTTTACCCGCGAGGGTTGGGGATGAGCAGTTCTTC. Protein: CASSLPARVGDEQFF.